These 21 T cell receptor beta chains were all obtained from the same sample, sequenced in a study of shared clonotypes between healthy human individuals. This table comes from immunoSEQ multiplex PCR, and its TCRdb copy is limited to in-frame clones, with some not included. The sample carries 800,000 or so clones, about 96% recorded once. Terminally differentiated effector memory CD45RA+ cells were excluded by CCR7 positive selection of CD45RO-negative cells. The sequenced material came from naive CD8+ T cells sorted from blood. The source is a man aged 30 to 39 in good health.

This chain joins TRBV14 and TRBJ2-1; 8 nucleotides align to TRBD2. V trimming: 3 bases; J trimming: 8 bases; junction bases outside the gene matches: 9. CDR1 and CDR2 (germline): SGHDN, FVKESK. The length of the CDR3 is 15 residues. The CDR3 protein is CASSHFSGVGYEQFF. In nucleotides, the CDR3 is TGTGCCAGCAGCCACTTTAGCGGGGTTGGGTATGAGCAGTTCTTC.

The CDR3 reads CASSQAGTGSYEQYF. The CDR3 DNA sequence: TGTGCCAGCAGCCAAGCCGGGACAGGCTCCTACGAGCAGTACTTC. The chain is built from TRBV7-6 and TRBJ2-7; TRBD1 matches 8 bases. The V gene end was trimmed by 5 bases and the J gene end by 0 bases; junction bases not matched to a gene: 6. CDR3 length: 15 residues. CDR1 and CDR2 (germline): SGHVS, FNYEAQ.

The CDR3 nucleotides read TGTGCCAGCAGTTCTGAACTAGCGGGGAATGGGAATACGCAGTATTTT. This translates into CASSSELAGNGNTQYF. V and J are TRBV27 and TRBJ2-3, with 10 bases identical to TRBD2. The CDR3 sequence is 16 residues long. Per the germline V gene, CDR1 is MNHEY and CDR2 is SMNVEV (reference sequence). With 4 bases clipped from V and 7 bases from J, the junction kept 11 bases outside the gene matches.

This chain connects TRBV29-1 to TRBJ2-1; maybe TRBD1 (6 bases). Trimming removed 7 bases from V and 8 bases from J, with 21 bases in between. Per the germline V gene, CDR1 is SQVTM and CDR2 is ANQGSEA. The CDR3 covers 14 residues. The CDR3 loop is CSARTAQSQDEQFF. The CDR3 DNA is TGCAGCGCGCGGACAGCCCAATCCCAGGATGAGCAGTTCTTC.

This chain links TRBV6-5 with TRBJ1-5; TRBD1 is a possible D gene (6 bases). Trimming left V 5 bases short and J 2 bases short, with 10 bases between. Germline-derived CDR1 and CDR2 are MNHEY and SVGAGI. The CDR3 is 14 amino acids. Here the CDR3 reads CASSQQGGNQPQHF. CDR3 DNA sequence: TGTGCCAGCAGTCAACAGGGTGGCAATCAGCCCCAGCATTTT.

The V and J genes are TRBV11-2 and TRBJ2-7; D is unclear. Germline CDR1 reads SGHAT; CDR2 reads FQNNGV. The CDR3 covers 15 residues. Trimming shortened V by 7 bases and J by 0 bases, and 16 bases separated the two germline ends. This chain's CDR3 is CASTSSTLNSYEQYF. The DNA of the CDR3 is TGTGCCAGCACCTCCTCGACATTAAACTCCTACGAGCAGTACTTC.

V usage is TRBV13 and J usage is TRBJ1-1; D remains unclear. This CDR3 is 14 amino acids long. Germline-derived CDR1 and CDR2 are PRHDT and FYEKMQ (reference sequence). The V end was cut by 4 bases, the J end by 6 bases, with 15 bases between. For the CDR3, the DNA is TGTGCCAGCAGCTCTGGACGGGGTGACCCTGAAGCTTTCTTT. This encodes CASSSGRGDPEAFF.

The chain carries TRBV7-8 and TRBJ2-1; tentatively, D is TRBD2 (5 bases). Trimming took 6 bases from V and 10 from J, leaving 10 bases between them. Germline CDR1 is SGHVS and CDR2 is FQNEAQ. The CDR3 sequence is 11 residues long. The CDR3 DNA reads TGTGCCAGCAGGAACGGACTGGAGCAGTTCTTC. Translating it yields CASRNGLEQFF.

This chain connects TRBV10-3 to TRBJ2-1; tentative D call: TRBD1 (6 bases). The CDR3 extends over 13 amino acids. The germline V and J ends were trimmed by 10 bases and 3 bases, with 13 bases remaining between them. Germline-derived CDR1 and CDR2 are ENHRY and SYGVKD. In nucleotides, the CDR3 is TGTGCCAGGACAGCGGCCCACTACAATGAGCAGTTCTTC. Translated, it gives CARTAAHYNEQFF.

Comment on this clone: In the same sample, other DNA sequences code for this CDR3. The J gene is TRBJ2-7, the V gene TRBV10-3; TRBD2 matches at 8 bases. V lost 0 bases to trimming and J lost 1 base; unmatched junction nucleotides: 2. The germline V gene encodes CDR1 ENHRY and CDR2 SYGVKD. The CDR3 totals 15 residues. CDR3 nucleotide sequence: TGTGCCATCAGTGAGTCGAGCGGGAGTTCCTACGAGCAGTACTTC. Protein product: CAISESSGSSYEQYF.

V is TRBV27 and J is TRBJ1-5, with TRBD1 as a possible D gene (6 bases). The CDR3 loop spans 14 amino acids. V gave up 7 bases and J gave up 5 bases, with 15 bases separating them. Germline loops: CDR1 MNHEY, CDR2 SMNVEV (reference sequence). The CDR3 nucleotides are TGTGCCAGCAAGCGAGGGACACCTGATCAGCCCCAGCATTTT. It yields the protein CASKRGTPDQPQHF.

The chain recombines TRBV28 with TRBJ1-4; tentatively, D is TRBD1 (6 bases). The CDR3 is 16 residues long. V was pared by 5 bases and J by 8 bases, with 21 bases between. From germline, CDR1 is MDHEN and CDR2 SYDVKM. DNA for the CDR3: TGTGCCAGCAGTCTACCTCCGGGGGGGGCGCGGGAAAAACTGTTTTTT. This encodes CASSLPPGGAREKLFF.

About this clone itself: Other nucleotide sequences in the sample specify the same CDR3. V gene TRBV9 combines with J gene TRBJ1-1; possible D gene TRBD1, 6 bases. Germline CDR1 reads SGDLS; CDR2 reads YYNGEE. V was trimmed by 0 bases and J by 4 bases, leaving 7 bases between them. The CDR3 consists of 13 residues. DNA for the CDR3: TGTGCCAGCAGCGTAGCCAGGGGCACTGAAGCTTTCTTT. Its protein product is CASSVARGTEAFF.

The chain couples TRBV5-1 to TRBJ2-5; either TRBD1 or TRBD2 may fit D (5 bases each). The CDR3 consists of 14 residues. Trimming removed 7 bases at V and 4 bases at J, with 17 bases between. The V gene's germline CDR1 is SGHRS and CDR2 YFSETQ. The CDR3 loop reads CASAEGRRGETQYF. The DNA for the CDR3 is TGCGCCAGCGCCGAGGGGAGACGGGGAGAGACCCAGTACTTC.

CDR3 amino acids: CASSSALEETQYF. The CDR3, as DNA: TGTGCCAGCAGCTCGGCCCTAGAAGAGACCCAGTACTTC. The genes are TRBV5-4 and TRBJ2-5; D is uncertain. Germline CDR1 and CDR2: SGHNT and YYREEE (reference sequence). Trimming removed 3 bases at V and 3 bases at J, with 9 bases between. This CDR3 contains 13 residues.

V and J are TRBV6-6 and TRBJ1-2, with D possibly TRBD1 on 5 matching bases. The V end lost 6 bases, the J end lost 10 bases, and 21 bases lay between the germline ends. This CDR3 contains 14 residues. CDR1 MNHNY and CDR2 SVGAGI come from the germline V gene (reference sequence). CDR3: CASSLKRGDFDYTF. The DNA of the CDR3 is TGTGCCAGCAGCCTAAAGAGAGGGGACTTTGACTACACCTTC.

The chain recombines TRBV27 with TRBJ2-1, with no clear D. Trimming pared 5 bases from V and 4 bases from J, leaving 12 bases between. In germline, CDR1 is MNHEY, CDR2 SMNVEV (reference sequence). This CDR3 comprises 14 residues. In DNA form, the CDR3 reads TGTGCCAGCAGTCTCAGCTCAGTTTACAATGAGCAGTTCTTC. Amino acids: CASSLSSVYNEQFF.

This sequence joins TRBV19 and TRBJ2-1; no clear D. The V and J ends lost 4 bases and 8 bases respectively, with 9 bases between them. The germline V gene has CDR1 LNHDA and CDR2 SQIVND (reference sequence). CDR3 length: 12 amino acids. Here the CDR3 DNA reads TGTGCCAGTAGTACGAATCATTATGAGCAGTTCTTC. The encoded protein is CASSTNHYEQFF.

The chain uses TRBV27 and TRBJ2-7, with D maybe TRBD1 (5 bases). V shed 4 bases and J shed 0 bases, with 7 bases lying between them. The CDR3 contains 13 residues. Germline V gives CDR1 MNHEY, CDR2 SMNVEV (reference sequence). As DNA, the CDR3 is TGTGCCAGCAGTTCGGACAACTCCTACGAGCAGTACTTC. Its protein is CASSSDNSYEQYF.

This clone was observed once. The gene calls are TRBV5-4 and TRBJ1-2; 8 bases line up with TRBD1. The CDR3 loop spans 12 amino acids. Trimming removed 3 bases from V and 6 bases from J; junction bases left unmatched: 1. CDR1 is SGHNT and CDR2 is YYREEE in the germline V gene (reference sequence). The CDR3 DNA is TGTGCCAGCAGCTCAGGGGGCGATGGCTACACCTTC. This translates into CASSSGGDGYTF.

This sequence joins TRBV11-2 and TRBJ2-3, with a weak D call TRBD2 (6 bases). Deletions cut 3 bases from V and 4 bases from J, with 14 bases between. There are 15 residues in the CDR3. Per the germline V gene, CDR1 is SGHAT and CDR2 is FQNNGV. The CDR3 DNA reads TGTGCCAGCAGCTTCTTCTTCGGCGGGGCAGATACGCAGTATTTT. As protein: CASSFFFGGADTQYF.